These 15 T cell receptor beta chains came from one sample sequenced in a study of CD8 T cells in Susac syndrome. The authors reverse transcribed roughly 0.5 to 1 ug RNA with random hexamers. Each CDR3 protein is one row after TCRdb ran MiXCR on the immunoSEQ multiplex PCR reads. The data show roughly 170,000 distinct CDR3 sequences, approximately 95% seen once. Sequencing was carried out using CD4+ T cells from PBMCs. Every receptor here comes from a human donor with multiple sclerosis.

The gene calls are TRBV27 and TRBJ1-1; possible D gene TRBD1, 5 bases. Germline CDR1 and CDR2: MNHEY and SMNVEV (reference sequence). CDR3 length: 16 amino acids. Between the trimmed V and J ends, which lost 6 bases and 5 bases, there was a span of 22 bases. As DNA, the CDR3 is TGTGCCAGCAGGGGGGAAGAGGGGCGCGGAAGGACTGAAGCTTTCTTT. Translated, it gives CASRGEEGRGRTEAFF.

This chain connects TRBV6-5 to TRBJ2-1; D may be TRBD1 (5 bases). This CDR3 contains 13 residues. V lost 5 bases and J lost 8, with 13 bases in between. Germline loops: CDR1 MNHEY, CDR2 SVGAGI. Here the CDR3 DNA reads TGTGCCAGCAGTCCCAGGGTTGGGTATGAGCAGTTCTTC. It codes for CASSPRVGYEQFF.

The chain links TRBV5-6 to TRBJ1-2, with D possibly TRBD1 on 5 matching bases. In germline, CDR1 is SGHDT, CDR2 YYEEEE. Trimming removed 4 bases from V and 5 bases from J, with 12 bases in between. This CDR3 is 13 amino acids long. The CDR3 DNA follows: TGTGCCAGCAGCCTAGAGGGGAAATATGGCTACACCTTC. This sequence encodes CASSLEGKYGYTF. Variable domain in full (rest from reference TRBV5-6 and TRBJ1-2): DAGVTQSPTHLIKTRGQQVTLRCSPKSGHDTVSWYQQALGQGPQFIFQYYEEEERQRGNFPDRFSGHQFPNYSSELNVNALLLGDSALYLCASSLEGKYGYTFGSGTRLTVV.

The J gene is TRBJ1-1, the V gene TRBV7-2; D gene unclear. The CDR3 contains 13 residues. Germline CDR1 is SGHTA and CDR2 is FQGNSA. With 2 bases removed from V and 10 bases from J, the gap between germline ends came to 14 bases. CDR3 protein: CASSLLGPERAFF. The CDR3 DNA reads TGTGCCAGCAGCTTATTAGGGCCAGAGCGAGCTTTCTTT.

The chain carries TRBV5-4 and TRBJ2-5; D is perhaps TRBD1 or TRBD2 (5 bases each). Germline V lookup: CDR1 SGHNT, CDR2 YYREEE (reference sequence). CDR3 length equals 15 residues. Trimming removed 4 bases from V and 4 bases from J, with 17 bases in between. This CDR3 reads CASSLGRVRGETQYF. The DNA of the CDR3 is TGTGCCAGCAGCCTGGGCAGGGTGAGGGGAGAGACCCAGTACTTC. Drawing the rest from reference TRBV5-4 and TRBJ2-5, the complete variable domain is ETGVTQSPTHLIKTRGQQVTLRCSSQSGHNTVSWYQQALGQGPQFIFQYYREEENGRGNFPPRFSGLQFPNYSSELNVNALELDDSALYLCASSLGRVRGETQYFGPGTRLLVL.

This clonotype was counted a single time. The V call is TRBV18, the J call TRBJ2-7; 10 bases match TRBD1. The germline CDR1 and CDR2 sequences are KGHSH and LQKENI. The CDR3 is 15 residues long. The V and J ends lost 6 bases and 4 bases, in that order; junction bases with no gene match: 9. The CDR3 DNA sequence: TGTGCCAGCTCGGCCAGGGACAGGGGATGGTACGAGCAGTACTTC. Translation gives CASSARDRGWYEQYF.

This chain uses TRBV24-1 with TRBJ2-1, with TRBD1 matching 8 bases. Germline V lookup: CDR1 KGHDR, CDR2 SFDVKD. CDR3 length: 17 residues. Trimming took 3 bases from V and 3 from J; bases not matched to a gene: 9. CDR3 sequence: CATSDAQGAPGYNEQFF. The CDR3 DNA follows: TGTGCCACCAGTGATGCTCAGGGGGCTCCCGGCTACAATGAGCAGTTCTTC.

The CDR3 DNA sequence: TGTGCCAGCAGTGATAGTCTAGATCAAGAGACCCAGTACTTC. Amino acids: CASSDSLDQETQYF. The V gene is TRBV2, the J gene TRBJ2-5; no firm D call. The CDR3 is 14 residues long. The V end was cut by 3 bases, the J end by 2 bases, with 10 bases between. The germline gives CDR1 SNHLY, CDR2 FYNNEI.

This clonotype was observed a single time. J is TRBJ1-1 and V is TRBV27; D is unclear. Germline V gene data show CDR1 as MNHEY and CDR2 as SMNVEV (reference sequence). This CDR3 is 14 amino acids long. The germline V and J ends were trimmed by 7 bases and 7 bases, with 19 bases remaining between them. CDR3 in amino acids: CASNKSWGKGEAFF. Written as DNA, the CDR3 is TGTGCCAGCAATAAGTCATGGGGTAAGGGTGAAGCTTTCTTT.

This sequence joins TRBV19 and TRBJ1-2, with TRBD1 identical over 7 bases. Germline CDR1 LNHDA, CDR2 SQIVND (reference sequence). The length of the CDR3 is 12 residues. V was pared by 6 bases and J by 8 bases, with 6 bases of the junction left unmatched. CDR3 bases: TGTGCCAGTAGCGGACAGGTTGAAGGCTACACCTTC. Amino acid sequence: CASSGQVEGYTF.

This chain joins TRBV7-2 and TRBJ1-5; 7 nucleotides agree with TRBD1. Trimming removed 5 bases from V and 11 bases from J; junction bases left unmatched: 15. CDR3 length: 15 residues. Germline CDR1 reads SGHTA; CDR2 reads FQGNSA. The CDR3 DNA follows: TGTGCCAGCAGCCCAGGGGGGGCCTTGGATACAACCCAGCATTTT. Residues: CASSPGGALDTTQHF.

J is TRBJ1-5 and V is TRBV5-1, with no clear D. The CDR3 extends over 14 amino acids. The germline V gene has CDR1 SGHRS and CDR2 YFSETQ. Trimming cost V 0 bases and J 1 base, with 5 bases left between them. CDR3 in amino acids: CASSLDNSNQPQHF. The CDR3 coding sequence is TGCGCCAGCAGCTTGGACAACAGCAATCAGCCCCAGCATTTT.

The J gene is TRBJ2-5, the V gene TRBV4-2; the D is unclear. Trimming removed 1 base at V and 5 bases at J, with 11 bases between. Germline CDR1 and CDR2: LGHNA and YNFKEQ. This CDR3 is built from 14 residues. CDR3 DNA sequence: TGTGCCAGCAGCCAAGTCCCAAACGGGGAGACCCAGTACTTC. This codes for CASSQVPNGETQYF.

V is TRBV23-1 and J is TRBJ1-2, with D possibly TRBD1 on 6 matching bases. TRBV23-1 has ORF status, its function being uncertain. V dropped 4 bases and J dropped 2 bases, with 17 bases sitting between them. This CDR3 is 16 amino acids long. CDR3: CASSPRQDITNYGYTF. In DNA, the CDR3 is TGCGCCAGCAGTCCCAGACAGGACATTACCAACTATGGCTACACCTTC.

This CDR3 reads CASRRQGAYNEQFF. The CDR3 DNA reads as TGCGCCAGCAGGAGACAGGGGGCCTACAATGAGCAGTTCTTC. This chain links TRBV4-1 with TRBJ2-1; 9 positions match TRBD1. CDR1 is MGHRA, CDR2 YSYEKL, per germline. J lost 2 bases, V lost 6 bases, and 2 bases had no gene match. The CDR3 is 14 amino acids.